The clone carrying this T cell receptor (beta chain) was seen a few times. Antigen specificity is unknown. The sample belongs to a study of memory CD4+ T cells and cytomegalovirus serostatus. Germline V gene data show CDR1 as SGDLS and CDR2 as YYNGEE. This CDR3 is built from 15 residues. With 4 bases clipped from V and 4 bases from J, the junction kept 6 bases outside the gene matches. Using immunoSEQ multiplex PCR, the repertoire was profiled, and TCRdb retains in-frame clones only, with some absent. The sample contains 50,000 or so clones, around four fifths of which appear only once. Study conclusions and caveats: Of around 160 reported CMV TCRbeta sequences, just over 65 were found in memory CD4+ repertoires. Suggested: most of the CMV-linked TCR signature lies in CD4+ memory cells.

Single viable CD3+CD4+CD8-CD45RO+ cells were sorted as the memory CD4+ T cells. Serostatus was set by detecting CMV pp150, pp28, p38, p52 IgG. The material sequenced was memory CD4+ T cells from blood. This sequence joins TRBV9 and TRBJ2-5, with 11 bases fitting TRBD1. This TCR was recovered from an adult in good health and CMV-seropositive. The CDR3 bases are TGTGCCAGCAGCACGAGGACAGGGGGCCGAGAGACCCAGTACTTC. It is translated as CASSTRTGGRETQYF.